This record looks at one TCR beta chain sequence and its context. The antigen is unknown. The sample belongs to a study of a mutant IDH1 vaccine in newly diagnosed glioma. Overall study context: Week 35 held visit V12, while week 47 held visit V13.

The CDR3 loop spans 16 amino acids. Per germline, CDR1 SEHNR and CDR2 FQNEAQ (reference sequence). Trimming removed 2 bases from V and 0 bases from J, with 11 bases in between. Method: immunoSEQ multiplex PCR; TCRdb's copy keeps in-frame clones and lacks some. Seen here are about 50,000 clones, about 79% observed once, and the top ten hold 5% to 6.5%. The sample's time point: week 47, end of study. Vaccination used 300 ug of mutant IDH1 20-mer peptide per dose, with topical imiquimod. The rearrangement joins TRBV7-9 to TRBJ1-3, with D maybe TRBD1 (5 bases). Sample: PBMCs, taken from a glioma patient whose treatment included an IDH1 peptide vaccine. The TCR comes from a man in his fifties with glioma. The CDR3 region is CASSLSTGRSGNTIYF. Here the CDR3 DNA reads TGTGCCAGCAGCTTATCTACGGGGCGCTCTGGAAACACCATATATTTT.